A single sample gave rise to the 30 T cell receptor beta chains below, sequenced in a study of blood T cell repertoires in COVID-19 (dated by TCRdb to the early 2020s). The protocol used for the library was the immunoSEQ multiplex PCR assay. In its TCRdb copy, this immuneACCESS table keeps in-frame sequences only and misses some clones. Where compared with another copy, unresolved V genes explain less than half of these, and the others have no known cause. The sample includes 150,000 to 200,000 clones, with 70% to 90% observed a single time. Of the sample, 18% is held by the ten largest clones. Sequenced material: peripheral blood. All receptors come from a person between 70 and 80 years old with COVID-19, enrolled during active disease.

Only a few counts were recorded for this clone. The chain is built from TRBV12-3 or TRBV12-4 and TRBJ1-3; D is unresolved. Trimming took 5 bases from V and 2 from J, leaving 4 bases between them. The CDR3 has 12 amino acids. The CDR3 nucleotides read TGTGCCAGCAGTCGTCCTGGAAACACCATATATTTT. This sequence encodes CASSRPGNTIYF.

V gene TRBV11-3 combines with J gene TRBJ2-1; tentatively, D is TRBD2 (6 bases). V gave up 0 bases and J gave up 7 bases, with 13 bases separating them. Germline CDR1 SGHNT, CDR2 YENEEA. The CDR3 is 15 residues long. CDR3 coding DNA: TGTGCCAGCAGCTTAGAGCGGGGCCCCCGAAATGAGCAGTTCTTC. It is translated as CASSLERGPRNEQFF.

The gene calls are TRBV29-1 and TRBJ2-7; unclear D gene. The CDR3 has 18 amino acids. Per the germline V gene, CDR1 is SQVTM and CDR2 is ANQGSEA. With 4 bases removed from V and 5 bases from J, the gap between germline ends came to 30 bases. CDR3 amino acids: CSVVMYRSHSSLNDEQYF. The CDR3 nucleotides are TGCAGCGTTGTTATGTACAGATCCCACTCCTCCCTTAATGACGAGCAGTACTTC.

V and J are TRBV19 and TRBJ2-1; 14 positions match TRBD2. This CDR3 comprises 21 residues. Germline trimming cut 5 bases from V and 4 bases from J; bases unmatched to any gene: 19. Germline V CDR1 and CDR2: LNHDA, SQIVND (reference sequence). CDR3 DNA sequence: TGTGCCAGTAGTCCCCGTCCGGGACTAGCGGGAGAGAGGGGGCGGTACAATGAGCAGTTCTTC. Its protein is CASSPRPGLAGERGRYNEQFF.

The chain couples TRBV5-5 to TRBJ2-7; no definite D call. The V and J ends lost 0 bases and 2 bases respectively, with 9 bases between them. The V gene's germline CDR1 is SGHKS and CDR2 YYEKEE (reference sequence). CDR3 size: 14 residues. CDR3: CASSLEVRAYEQYF. Written as DNA, the CDR3 is TGTGCCAGCAGCTTGGAGGTTCGGGCCTACGAGCAGTACTTC.

The V call is TRBV27, the J call TRBJ1-5, with 7 positions matching TRBD1. The CDR3 runs 18 residues. The ends lost 1 base at V and 0 bases at J; junction bases unmatched: 9. Germline CDR1 MNHEY, CDR2 SMNVEV (reference sequence). In nucleotides, the CDR3 is TGTGCCAGCAGTTTATTCGGTGTGGACAGGAATAGCAATCAGCCCCAGCATTTT. As protein: CASSLFGVDRNSNQPQHF.

The chain combines TRBV5-5 with TRBJ1-3; D unclear. This CDR3 has 14 amino acids. V lost 1 base and J lost 1, with 6 bases in between. Germline V gene data show CDR1 as SGHKS and CDR2 as YYEKEE (reference sequence). CDR3: CASSLILSGNTIYF. CDR3 coding DNA: TGTGCCAGCAGCTTGATTCTATCTGGAAACACCATATATTTT. The variable domain in full, with the rest retrieved from reference TRBV5-5 and TRBJ1-3, is DAGVTQSPTHLIKTRGQQVTLRCSPISGHKSVSWYQQVLGQGPQFIFQYYEKEERGRGNFPDRFSARQFPNYSSELNVNALLLGDSALYLCASSLILSGNTIYFGEGSWLTVV.

This chain links TRBV19 with TRBJ1-2; TRBD1 aligns across 8 bases. Per germline, CDR1 LNHDA and CDR2 SQIVND (reference sequence). V dropped 6 bases and J dropped 2; count of bases not matched to a gene: 5. This CDR3 has 14 amino acids. CDR3 protein: CASRKGQENYGYTF. Written as DNA, the CDR3 is TGTGCCAGTAGGAAGGGACAGGAGAACTATGGCTACACCTTC.

The chain has TRBV21-1 and TRBJ2-2; TRBD2 reflects the table's D call only, with no check against the DNA. TRBV21-1 is a pseudogene segment. The CDR3 covers 15 residues. The chain's CDR3 is CASSKEEMNTGELFF. The CDR3, as DNA: TGTGCCAGCAGCAAAGAGGAGATGAACACCGGGGAGCTGTTTTTT.

J is TRBJ2-1 and V is TRBV5-1; the match to TRBD2 covers 10 bases. The germline CDR1 and CDR2 sequences are SGHRS and YFSETQ. The junction had 9 bases not matched to a gene; V was cut back by 2 bases and J by 4 bases. This CDR3 has 17 amino acids. CDR3: CASSLTTSGAFYNEQFF. The CDR3 DNA sequence: TGCGCCAGCAGCTTAACAACTAGCGGGGCGTTTTACAATGAGCAGTTCTTC.

The chain links TRBV2 to TRBJ1-2; D unresolved. Germline V gene sequence: CDR1 SNHLY, CDR2 FYNNEI. V lost 4 bases, J lost 3 bases, and 15 bases lay in between. The CDR3 is made up of 15 amino acids. CDR3 sequence (DNA): TGTGCCAGCAGTGGGTCCGGGGAGGGCCACTATGGCTACACCTTC. Translated, it gives CASSGSGEGHYGYTF.

The chain uses TRBV9 and TRBJ2-7; D is unresolved. V shed 4 bases and J shed 2 bases, with 4 bases lying between them. The CDR3 length is 11 residues. Germline values: CDR1 SGDLS, CDR2 YYNGEE. The CDR3 protein is CASSLPYEQYF. CDR3 in DNA: TGTGCCAGCAGCCTTCCCTACGAGCAGTACTTC.

This chain links TRBV6-5 with TRBJ2-7; 7 nucleotides agree with TRBD1. Per the germline V gene, CDR1 is MNHEY and CDR2 is SVGAGI. The ends lost 8 bases at V and 4 bases at J; junction bases unmatched: 14. The CDR3 consists of 15 residues. The CDR3 DNA follows: TGTGCCAGCTCCCTAGCCACAGGGGCTTTTTACGAGCAGTACTTC. It translates to CASSLATGAFYEQYF.

In this sample, this clone turned up once. This chain joins TRBV2 and TRBJ1-2; 8 positions agree with TRBD1. The junction had 14 bases not matched to a gene; V was cut back by 5 bases and J by 3 bases. This CDR3 is built from 17 residues. The germline CDR1 and CDR2 sequences are SNHLY and FYNNEI. The CDR3 spells CASSRLSLMDRDYGYTF. The DNA of the CDR3 is TGTGCCAGCAGTCGACTCTCATTAATGGACAGGGACTATGGCTACACCTTC.

In the case of this clone: A read error may produce the germline difference seen at one junction end. CDR3 coding DNA: TGTGCCGGGAGTCCCCAGCGAGCATACAATGAGCAGTTCTTC. Protein: CAGSPQRAYNEQFF. The chain is built from TRBV30 and TRBJ2-1, with D perhaps matching TRBD2 (5 bases). The CDR3 loop spans 14 amino acids. The V gene's germline CDR1 is GTSNPN and CDR2 SVGIG (reference sequence).

This chain joins TRBV28 and TRBJ1-5, with TRBD1 identical over 9 bases. The CDR3 covers 17 residues. Trimming took 4 bases from V and 4 from J; bases not matched to a gene: 11. Germline CDR1 MDHEN, CDR2 SYDVKM. The CDR3 here is CASSYAWGTGKNQPQHF. CDR3 sequence (DNA): TGTGCCAGCAGTTATGCTTGGGGGACAGGGAAAAATCAGCCCCAGCATTTT.

The V and J genes are TRBV28 and TRBJ2-5; 10 bases line up with TRBD1. Germline CDR1 is MDHEN and CDR2 is SYDVKM. The CDR3 extends over 15 amino acids. V trimming: 4 bases; J trimming: 5 bases; junction bases outside the gene matches: 7. The CDR3 nucleotides are TGTGCCAGCAGTTCCCTGACAGGGGGCTCGGAGACCCAGTACTTC. Translating it yields CASSSLTGGSETQYF.

In DNA, the CDR3 is TGTGCCAGCAGCCGTCAACAGGGCACGAACACCGGGGAGCTGTTTTTT. Protein sequence: CASSRQQGTNTGELFF. The rearrangement joins TRBV7-7 to TRBJ2-2; the D gene is possibly TRBD1 (6 bases). Trimming left V 5 bases short and J 0 bases short, with 13 bases between. This CDR3 is built from 16 residues. Germline V lookup: CDR1 SSHAT, CDR2 FNYEAQ (reference sequence).

The rearrangement links TRBV7-3 to TRBJ1-4; no definite D call. This CDR3 has 12 residues. V lost 5 bases to trimming and J lost 12 bases, with 13 bases between them. Germline CDR1 SGHTA, CDR2 FQGTGA. The CDR3 is CASSVQESELFF. The CDR3 DNA sequence: TGTGCCAGCAGCGTACAAGAATCCGAACTGTTTTTT. The full variable domain, in which reference TRBV7-3 and TRBJ1-4 provide the parts outside the CDR3, is GAGVSQTPSNKVTEKGKYVELRCDPISGHTALYWYRQSLGQGPEFLIYFQGTGAADDSGLPNDRFFAVRPEGSVSTLKIQRTERGDSAVYLCASSVQESELFFGSGTQLSVL.

The rearrangement links TRBV2 to TRBJ1-2; weak D call: TRBD1 (6 bases). In germline, CDR1 is SNHLY, CDR2 FYNNEI. The CDR3 extends over 16 amino acids. The ends were cut back, 4 bases at V and 4 bases at J, with 19 bases in the middle. As DNA, the CDR3 is TGTGCCAGCAGTGTCAGTTCGGGAGGGGGAGTCTATGGCTACACCTTC. It yields the protein CASSVSSGGGVYGYTF.

The V gene is TRBV5-1, the J gene TRBJ1-4; D is undetermined. Deletions cut 0 bases from V and 6 bases from J, with 12 bases between. Germline V gives CDR1 SGHRS, CDR2 YFSETQ. This CDR3 is 15 amino acids long. CDR3 residues: CASSLAGGYDEKLFF. In DNA, the CDR3 is TGCGCCAGCAGCTTGGCCGGAGGGTATGATGAAAAACTGTTTTTT. Supplemented by reference TRBV5-1 and TRBJ1-4, the full variable domain reads KAGVTQTPRYLIKTRGQQVTLSCSPISGHRSVSWYQQTPGQGLQFLFEYFSETQRNKGNFPGRFSGRQFSNSRSEMNVSTLELGDSALYLCASSLAGGYDEKLFFGSGTQLSVL.

This clone showed up just once. This chain connects TRBV5-1 to TRBJ2-1; no clear D gene. V lost 2 bases, J lost 1 base, and 7 bases lay in between. Germline V gene lookup returns CDR1 SGHRS and CDR2 YFSETQ. The CDR3 is made up of 14 amino acids. DNA of the CDR3: TGCGCCAGCAGCTTATACAAGTCCTACAATGAGCAGTTCTTC. It is translated as CASSLYKSYNEQFF.

The chain employs TRBV5-4 and TRBJ1-1, with TRBD1 as a possible D gene (5 bases). The CDR3 runs 17 residues. With 0 bases removed from V and 3 bases from J, the gap between germline ends came to 18 bases. The V gene's germline CDR1 is SGHNT and CDR2 YYREEE (reference sequence). DNA of the CDR3: TGTGCCAGCAGCTTGGACGGTGGGGGAGGGTTGCACACTGAAGCTTTCTTT. It encodes CASSLDGGGGLHTEAFF.

V is TRBV20-1 and J is TRBJ2-7; D is uncertain. CDR3 length: 12 residues. Germline V CDR1 and CDR2: DFQATT, SNEGSKA (reference sequence). The V end lost 3 bases, the J end lost 4 bases, and 10 bases lay between the germline ends. CDR3 sequence: CSASYDSYEQYF. CDR3 coding DNA: TGCAGTGCTAGTTACGACTCGTACGAGCAGTACTTC.

This chain uses TRBV7-9 with TRBJ1-1, with 10 bases matching TRBD1. The length of the CDR3 is 17 residues. Germline V gene data show CDR1 as SEHNR and CDR2 as FQNEAQ (reference sequence). V was pared by 1 base and J by 7 bases, with 12 bases of the junction left unmatched. The CDR3 loop is CASSLGVLTGGEFEAFF. CDR3 DNA sequence: TGTGCCAGCAGCTTAGGGGTTTTGACAGGGGGCGAGTTTGAAGCTTTCTTT.

The rearrangement uses TRBV11-2 and TRBJ2-3; 10 bases line up with TRBD2. Germline V lookup: CDR1 SGHAT, CDR2 FQNNGV. CDR3 length: 14 residues. Trimming cost V 6 bases and J 3 bases; bases outside gene matches: 3. In DNA form, the CDR3 reads TGTGCCAGCAGGTCACTAGCGGGGACAGATACGCAGTATTTT. Its protein is CASRSLAGTDTQYF.

This clone appeared a single time. The chain combines TRBV29-1 with TRBJ1-5; no firm D call. Per germline, CDR1 SQVTM and CDR2 ANQGSEA. This CDR3 has 12 residues. The ends were cut back, 6 bases at V and 3 bases at J, with 9 bases in the middle. CDR3 loop: CSVGGYNQPQHF. CDR3 nucleotide sequence: TGCAGCGTGGGAGGATACAATCAGCCCCAGCATTTT.

This clone was recorded at least ten times. The chain combines TRBV6-2 or TRBV6-3 with TRBJ2-7, with 12 bases fitting TRBD2. Germline V lookup: CDR1 MNHEY, CDR2 SVGEGT. The CDR3 loop spans 15 amino acids. Trimming removed 6 bases from V and 1 base from J; junction bases left unmatched: 4. The CDR3 DNA reads as TGTGCCAGCAGCCAAGGACTAGCGGGGTCCTACGAGCAGTACTTC. Protein sequence: CASSQGLAGSYEQYF.

This clone was found once. The V and J genes are TRBV2 and TRBJ1-5, with a tentative D call TRBD1 (5 bases). The CDR3 is 15 residues long. In germline, CDR1 is SNHLY, CDR2 FYNNEI. The V end lost 5 bases, the J end lost 0 bases, and 11 bases lay between the germline ends. The CDR3 nucleotides are TGTGCCAGCAGTCGCAGGGATTCTAGCAATCAGCCCCAGCATTTT. Its protein is CASSRRDSSNQPQHF.

This sequence joins TRBV4-1 and TRBJ1-6; 8 nucleotides match TRBD1. CDR1 is MGHRA, CDR2 YSYEKL, per germline. V was pared by 4 bases and J by 10 bases, with 12 bases of the junction left unmatched. CDR3 length: 16 amino acids. CDR3 sequence: CASSPVLRAGGSPLHF. The DNA of the CDR3 is TGCGCCAGCAGCCCAGTCCTGAGGGCAGGGGGCTCACCCCTCCACTTT.